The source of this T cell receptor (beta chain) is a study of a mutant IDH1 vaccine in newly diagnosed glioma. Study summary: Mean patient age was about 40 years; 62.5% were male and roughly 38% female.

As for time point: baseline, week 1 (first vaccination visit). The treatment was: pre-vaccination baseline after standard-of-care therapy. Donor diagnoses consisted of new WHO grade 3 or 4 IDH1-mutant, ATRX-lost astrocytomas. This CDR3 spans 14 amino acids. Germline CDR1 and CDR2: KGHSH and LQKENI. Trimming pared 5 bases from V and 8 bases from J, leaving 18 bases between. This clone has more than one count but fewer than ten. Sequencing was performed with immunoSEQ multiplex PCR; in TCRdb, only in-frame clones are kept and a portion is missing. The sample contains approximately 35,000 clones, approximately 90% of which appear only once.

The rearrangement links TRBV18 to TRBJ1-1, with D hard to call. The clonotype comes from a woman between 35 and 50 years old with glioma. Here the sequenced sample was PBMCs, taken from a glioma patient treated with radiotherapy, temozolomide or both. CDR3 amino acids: CASSASTGTLEAFF. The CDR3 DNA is TGTGCCAGCTCAGCTTCGACCGGAACACTAGAAGCTTTCTTT.